The rows below give T cell receptor beta chains drawn from one sample of a study of T cells expressing NK-cell markers. TCRdb re-called the 5' RACE reads and shows each CDR3 protein once, DNA omitted. This table holds some 460,000 distinct CDR3 sequences. The sequenced sample was blood T cells: a sorted CD56 or NKG2C T cell subset, CD4+ or CD8+ T cells, or bulk PBMC T cells (not recorded which). All receptors derive from a woman in her forties or fifties in good health. CDR3s include the opening cysteine and the closing phenylalanine or tryptophan.

length	V	J	CDR3
16	TRBV6-1	TRBJ2-3	CASNRGQTLFTDTQYF
12	TRBV6-2/TRBV6-3	TRBJ2-3	CASKDRTDTQYF
15	TRBV5-1	TRBJ2-1	CASSIDNRSYNEQFF
15	TRBV25-1	TRBJ2-5	CASSDRDRDQETQYF
14	TRBV27	TRBJ2-5	CASSLWGDQETQYF
11	TRBV29-1	TRBJ1-2	CSVEQEYGYTF
17	TRBV27	TRBJ1-2	CASSSFRDRGGEYGYTF
13	TRBV20-1	TRBJ1-1	CSASATGSSEAFF
18	TRBV15	TRBJ1-3	CATSRGPSGTGVGNTIYF
15	TRBV20-1	TRBJ2-1	CSAPRQGGSYNEQFF
15	TRBV9	TRBJ2-7	CASSVDIAGELEQYF
14	TRBV5-1	TRBJ1-4	CASSPYRGNEKLFF
15	TRBV10-3	TRBJ2-3	CAISASGRVADTQYF
13	TRBV7-9	TRBJ2-4	CASSPSGSVIQYF
13	TRBV29-1	TRBJ2-5	CSGDRDIQETQYF
13	TRBV6-5	TRBJ2-1	CASSWTSGNEQFF
18	TRBV6-5	TRBJ2-2	CASRSGLAGGTSTGELFF
15	TRBV3-1	TRBJ2-1	CASSQDLTRDDEQFF
14	TRBV6-5	TRBJ2-3	CASSRGVGTDTQYF
16	TRBV5-1	TRBJ2-1	CASRTTGTGVNNEQFF
14	TRBV20-1	TRBJ2-3	CSSELAGVTDTQYF
18	TRBV5-1	TRBJ2-1	CASSPRGLAGVGHNEQFF
18	TRBV12-3/TRBV12-4	TRBJ1-3	CASSSGTAEFTSGNTIYF
12	TRBV5-1	TRBJ2-3	CASRESADTQYF
16	TRBV29-1	TRBJ2-1	CSVEDLGGRAAGEQFF
17	TRBV4-2	TRBJ2-1	CASSQAKGPRSYNEQFF
15	TRBV20-1	TRBJ2-3	CSARPSGLDTDTQYF
15	TRBV20-1	TRBJ1-6	CSARKPQGRNSPLHF
15	TRBV11-2	TRBJ2-1	CASSSLSGRHNEQFF